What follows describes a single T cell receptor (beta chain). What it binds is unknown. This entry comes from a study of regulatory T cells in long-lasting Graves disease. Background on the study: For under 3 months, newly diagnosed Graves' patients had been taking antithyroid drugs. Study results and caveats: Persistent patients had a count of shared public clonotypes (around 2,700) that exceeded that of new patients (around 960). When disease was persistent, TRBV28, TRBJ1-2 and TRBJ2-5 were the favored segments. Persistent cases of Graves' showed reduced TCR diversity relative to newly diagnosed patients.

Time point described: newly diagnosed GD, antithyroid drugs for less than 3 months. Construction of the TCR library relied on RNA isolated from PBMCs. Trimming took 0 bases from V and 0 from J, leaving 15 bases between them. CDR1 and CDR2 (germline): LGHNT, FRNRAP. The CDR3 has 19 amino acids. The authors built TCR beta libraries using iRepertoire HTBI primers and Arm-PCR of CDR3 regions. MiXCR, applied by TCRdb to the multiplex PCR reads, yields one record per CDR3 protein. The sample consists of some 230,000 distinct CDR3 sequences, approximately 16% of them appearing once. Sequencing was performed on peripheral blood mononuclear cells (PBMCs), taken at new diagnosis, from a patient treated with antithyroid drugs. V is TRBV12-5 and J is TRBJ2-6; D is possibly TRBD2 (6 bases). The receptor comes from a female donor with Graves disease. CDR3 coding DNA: TGTGCTAGTGGTTTGGTTGTAGGAAAGGGACTCTCTGGGGCCAACGTCCTGACTTTC. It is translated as CASGLVVGKGLSGANVLTF.